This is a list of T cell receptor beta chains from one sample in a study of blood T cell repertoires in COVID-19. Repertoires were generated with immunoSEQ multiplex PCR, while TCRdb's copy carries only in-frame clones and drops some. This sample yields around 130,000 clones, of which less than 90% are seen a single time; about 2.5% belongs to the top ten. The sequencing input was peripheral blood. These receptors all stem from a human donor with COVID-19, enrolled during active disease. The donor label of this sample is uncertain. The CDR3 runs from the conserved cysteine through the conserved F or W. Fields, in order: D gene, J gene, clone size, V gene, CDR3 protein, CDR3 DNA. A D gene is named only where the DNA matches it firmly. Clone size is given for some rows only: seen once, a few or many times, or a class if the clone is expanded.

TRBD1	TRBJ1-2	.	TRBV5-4	CASSLPGTGGDYGYTF	TGTGCCAGCAGCTTGCCCGGGACAGGGGGGGACTATGGCTACACCTTC
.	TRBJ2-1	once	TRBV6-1	CASSERQRVLYNEQFF	TGTGCCAGCAGTGAAAGGCAGCGGGTGCTCTACAATGAGCAGTTCTTC
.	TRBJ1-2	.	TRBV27	CASSLARGGDGYTF	TGTGCCAGCAGTTTGGCCCGCGGGGGAGATGGCTACACCTTC
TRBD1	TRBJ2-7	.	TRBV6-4	CASRLIRDRDSYEQYF	TGTGCCAGCAGACTCATAAGGGACAGGGACTCCTACGAGCAGTACTTC
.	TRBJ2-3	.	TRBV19	CASRERMITDTQYF	TGTGCCAGTAGGGAGCGGATGATTACAGATACGCAGTATTTT
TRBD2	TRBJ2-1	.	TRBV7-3	CASSSGLAGINEQFF	TGTGCCAGCAGCTCCGGACTAGCGGGGATAAATGAGCAGTTCTTC
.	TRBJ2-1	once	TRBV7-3	CASSLIEGNEQFF	TGTGCCAGCAGCTTAATCGAGGGCAATGAGCAGTTCTTC
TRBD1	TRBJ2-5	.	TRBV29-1	CSARGDRGKETQYF	TGCAGCGCCCGAGGGGACAGGGGTAAAGAGACCCAGTACTTC
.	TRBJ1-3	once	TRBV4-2	CASSQDKAGRNTIYF	TGTGCCAGCAGCCAAGATAAAGCAGGAAGGAACACCATATATTTT
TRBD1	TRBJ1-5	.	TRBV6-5	CASSPGGSWPQHF	TGTGCCAGCAGCCCAGGGGGATCTTGGCCCCAGCATTTT
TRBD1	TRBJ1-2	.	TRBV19	CASSRGLTGILRGYTF	TGTGCCAGTAGTAGGGGGTTGACAGGGATTCTCCGTGGCTACACCTTC
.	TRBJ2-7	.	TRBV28	CASSSGDPTSYEQYF	TGTGCCAGCAGTTCGGGAGATCCTACCTCCTACGAGCAGTACTTC
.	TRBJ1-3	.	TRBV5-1	CASSPGTLSGNTIYF	TGCGCCAGCAGCCCTGGCACCCTCTCTGGAAACACCATATATTTT
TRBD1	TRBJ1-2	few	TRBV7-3	CASSLTGQGDGYTF	TGTGCCAGCAGCCTTACAGGACAGGGGGATGGCTACACCTTC
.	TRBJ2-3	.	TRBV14	CASSQNFGQPGTDTQYF	TGTGCCAGCAGCCAAAATTTTGGACAGCCCGGAACAGATACGCAGTATTTT
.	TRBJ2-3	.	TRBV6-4	CASSVSGSTDTQYF	TGTGCCAGCAGTGTGAGCGGGAGCACAGATACGCAGTATTTT
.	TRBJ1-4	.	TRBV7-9	CASSLLGGNEKLFF	TGTGCCAGCAGCTTATTGGGGGGGAATGAAAAACTGTTTTTT
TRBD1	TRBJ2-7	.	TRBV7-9	CASSSGQGTYEQYF	TGTGCCAGCAGCTCCGGACAGGGGACCTACGAGCAGTACTTC
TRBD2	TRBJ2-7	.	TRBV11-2	CASSRGLADTYEQYF	TGTGCCAGCAGCCGTGGACTAGCGGATACCTACGAGCAGTACTTC